This T cell receptor (beta chain) emerged from a study of cytomegalovirus exposure and HLA in healthy donors. Trimming took off 4 bases at V and 8 bases at J, with 6 bases between the two ends. Germline values: CDR1 SSHAT, CDR2 FNYEAQ (reference sequence). This CDR3 spans 11 amino acids. Use of 60 Vbeta and 13 Jbeta primers characterized the PCR. This table comes from immunoSEQ multiplex PCR, and its TCRdb copy is limited to in-frame clones, with some not included. Here the sample spans about 78,000 clones, about 60% being singletons. The gene calls are TRBV7-7 and TRBJ2-1; tentative D call: TRBD1 (6 bases). Material: PBMCs. The receptor's source is a young man in good health and CMV-seropositive. CDR3 DNA: TGTGCCAGCAGCTCAGGGGATGAGCAGTTCTTC. Its translation is CASSSGDEQFF. The full variable domain, completed using reference TRBV7-7 and TRBJ2-1, is GAGVSQSPRYKVTKRGQDVTLRCDPISSHATLYWYQQALGQGPEFLTYFNYEAQPDKSGLPSDRFSAERPEGSISTLTIQRTEQRDSAMYRCASSSGDEQFFGPGTRLTVL.